The entry below gives a single T cell receptor beta chain sequence along with its context. The sample carries other DNA sequences with the same CDR3. These data belong to a study of blood T cell repertoires in COVID-19. Study-wide context: T cells, B-cell-depleted T cells, or PBMCs supplied cDNA or gDNA.

Germline CDR1 reads MNHEY; CDR2 reads SMNVEV (reference sequence). Germline trimming cut 3 bases from V and 2 bases from J; bases unmatched to any gene: 0. This CDR3 is built from 13 residues. Original methodology: Reference gene primer amplification gave estimated nucleated cell counts. The method was immunoSEQ multiplex PCR; TCRdb's version includes in-frame clones alone and lacks a portion of them. V and J calls and clone size are given by that table; D and trimming were obtained from the DNA. The sample holds about 150,000 clones; 82% are singletons and the top ten take roughly 15%. Sequenced input: peripheral blood. The sequence came from a human donor with acute or convalescent COVID-19. The donor label of this sample is uncertain. The chain employs TRBV27 and TRBJ1-2, with TRBD1 matching over 7 bases. The CDR3 region is CASSFRGNYGYTF. CDR3 DNA sequence: TGTGCCAGCAGTTTCAGGGGGAACTATGGCTACACCTTC.